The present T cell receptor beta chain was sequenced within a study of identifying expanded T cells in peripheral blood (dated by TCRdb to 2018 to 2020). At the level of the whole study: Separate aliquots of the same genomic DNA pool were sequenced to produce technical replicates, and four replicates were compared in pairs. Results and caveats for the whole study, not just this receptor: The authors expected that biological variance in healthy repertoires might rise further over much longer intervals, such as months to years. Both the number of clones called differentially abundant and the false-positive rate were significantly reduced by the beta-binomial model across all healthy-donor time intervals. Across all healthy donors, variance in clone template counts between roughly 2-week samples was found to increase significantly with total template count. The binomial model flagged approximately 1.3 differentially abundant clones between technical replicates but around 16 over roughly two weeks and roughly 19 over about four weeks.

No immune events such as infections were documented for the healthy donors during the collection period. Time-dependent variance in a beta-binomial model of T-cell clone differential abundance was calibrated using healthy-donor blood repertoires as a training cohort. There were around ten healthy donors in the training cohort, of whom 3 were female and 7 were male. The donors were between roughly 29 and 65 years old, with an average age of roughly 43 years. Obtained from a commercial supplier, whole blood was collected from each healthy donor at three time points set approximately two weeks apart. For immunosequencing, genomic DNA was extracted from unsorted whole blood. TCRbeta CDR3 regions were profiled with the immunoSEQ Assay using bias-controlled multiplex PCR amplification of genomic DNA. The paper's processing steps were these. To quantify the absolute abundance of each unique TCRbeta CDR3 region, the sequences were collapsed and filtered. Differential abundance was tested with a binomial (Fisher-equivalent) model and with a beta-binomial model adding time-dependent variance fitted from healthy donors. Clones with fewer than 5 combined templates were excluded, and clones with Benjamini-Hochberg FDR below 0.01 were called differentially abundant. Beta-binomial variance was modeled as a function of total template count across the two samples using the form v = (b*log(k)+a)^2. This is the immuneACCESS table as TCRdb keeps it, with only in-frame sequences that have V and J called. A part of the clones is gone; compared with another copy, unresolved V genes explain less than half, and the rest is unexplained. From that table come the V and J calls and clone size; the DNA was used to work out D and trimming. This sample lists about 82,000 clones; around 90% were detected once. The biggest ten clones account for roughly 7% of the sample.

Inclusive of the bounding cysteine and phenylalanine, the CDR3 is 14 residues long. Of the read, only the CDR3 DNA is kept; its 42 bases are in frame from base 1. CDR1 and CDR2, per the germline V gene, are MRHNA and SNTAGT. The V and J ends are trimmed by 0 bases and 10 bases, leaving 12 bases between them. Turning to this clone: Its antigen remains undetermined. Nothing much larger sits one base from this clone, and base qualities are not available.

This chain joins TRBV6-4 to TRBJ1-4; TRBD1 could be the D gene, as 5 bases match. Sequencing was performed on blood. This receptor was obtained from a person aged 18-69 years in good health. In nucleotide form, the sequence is TGTGCCAGCAGTGACTCTAGGGGCAGAGGAAAACTGTTTTTT. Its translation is CASSDSRGRGKLFF.